These T cell receptor beta chains were read from a single sample in a study of T cell repertoires in cytomegalovirus infection. From the reads, TCRdb called clonotypes with MiXCR, one entry per CDR3 protein. The sample comprises around 710,000 distinct CDR3 sequences, almost 30% of which are singletons, and 10% to 15% rests with the top ten. The antigens for these receptors are not known. Material: cultured CD8+ T cells from PBMCs, obtained from culture after CMV antigen stimulation. The receptors originated from a human donor in good health (CMV status not recorded). Some clones in this sample may be carry-over from other donors' samples. Both conserved end residues are part of each CDR3. Fields, in order: V gene, J gene, clone size, D gene, CDR3 DNA, CDR3 protein. D genes are given only for firm matches. Size values are once, few and many counts, or a class for expanded clones, and some rows have none.

TRBV29-1	TRBJ1-2	NA	NA	TGCAGCGTTATGGAGGGGACCGTGTATGGCTACACCTTC	CSVMEGTVYGYTF
TRBV5-1	TRBJ1-2	NA	NA	TGCGCCAGCAGCGCGCCCGGCGAACGTGGCTACACCTTC	CASSAPGERGYTF
TRBV4-2	TRBJ1-5	few	NA	TGTGCCAGCAGCCAAATCCTCGGATATAGCAATCAGCCCCAGCATTTT	CASSQILGYSNQPQHF
TRBV19	TRBJ1-4	NA	NA	TGTGCCAGTAGTATACGAGGACAGAGTAATGAAAAACTGTTTTTT	CASSIRGQSNEKLFF
TRBV7-3	TRBJ2-1	NA	NA	TGTGCCAGCAGCACGCGGGCGAGCTCCTACAATGAGCAGTTCTTC	CASSTRASSYNEQFF
TRBV28	TRBJ1-5	NA	NA	TGTGCCAGCAGTACACCCAGCGAGCGGGGCAATCAGCCCCAGCATTTT	CASSTPSERGNQPQHF
TRBV7-8	TRBJ2-1	few	TRBD1	TGTGCCAGCAGCCAGAGAAAGGGGGACAGTTCCCATGAGCAGTTCTTC	CASSQRKGDSSHEQFF
TRBV28	TRBJ1-2	NA	NA	TGTGCCAGCACCCTCACGGGGAGCCGTAACTATGGCTACACCTTC	CASTLTGSRNYGYTF
TRBV2	TRBJ2-7	NA	TRBD1	TGTGCCAGGGGACAGGGCTACGAGCAGTACTTC	CARGQGYEQYF
TRBV28	TRBJ2-3	NA	NA	TGTGCCAGCAGATTACCTATTAGCACAGATACGCAGTATTTT	CASRLPISTDTQYF
TRBV6-2/TRBV6-3	TRBJ1-5	NA	NA	TGTGCCAGCAGTCTTATACAGGGATACAATCAGCCCCAGCATTTT	CASSLIQGYNQPQHF
TRBV2	TRBJ1-2	NA	TRBD1	TGTGCCAGCAGTGGAGGACAGGGGTTCTATGGCTACACCTTC	CASSGGQGFYGYTF
TRBV28	TRBJ1-1	many	TRBD1	TGTGCCAGCATCGAGTGGGGGACAGACACTGAAGCTTTCTTT	CASIEWGTDTEAFF
TRBV27	TRBJ2-3	few	NA	TGTGCCAGCAGTTTAAGACGGGGGATACGCACAGATACGCAGTATTTT	CASSLRRGIRTDTQYF
TRBV19	TRBJ1-5	NA	NA	TGTGCCAGTAGTATTCTGGCAGGGCTTAGCAATCAGCCCCAGCATTTT	CASSILAGLSNQPQHF